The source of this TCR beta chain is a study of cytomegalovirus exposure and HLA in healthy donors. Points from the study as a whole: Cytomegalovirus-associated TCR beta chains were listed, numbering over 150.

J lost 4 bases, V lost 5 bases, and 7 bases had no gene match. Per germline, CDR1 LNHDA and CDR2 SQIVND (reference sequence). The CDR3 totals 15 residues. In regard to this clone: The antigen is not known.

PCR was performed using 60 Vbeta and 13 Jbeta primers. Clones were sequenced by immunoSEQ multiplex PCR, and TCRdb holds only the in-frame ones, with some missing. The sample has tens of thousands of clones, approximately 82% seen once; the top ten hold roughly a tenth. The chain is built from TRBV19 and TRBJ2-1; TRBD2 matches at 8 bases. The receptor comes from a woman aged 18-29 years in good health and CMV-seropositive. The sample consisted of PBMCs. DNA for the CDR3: TGTGCCAGTAGTTCCGTAGCGGGACCTTACAATGAGCAGTTCTTC. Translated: CASSSVAGPYNEQFF.